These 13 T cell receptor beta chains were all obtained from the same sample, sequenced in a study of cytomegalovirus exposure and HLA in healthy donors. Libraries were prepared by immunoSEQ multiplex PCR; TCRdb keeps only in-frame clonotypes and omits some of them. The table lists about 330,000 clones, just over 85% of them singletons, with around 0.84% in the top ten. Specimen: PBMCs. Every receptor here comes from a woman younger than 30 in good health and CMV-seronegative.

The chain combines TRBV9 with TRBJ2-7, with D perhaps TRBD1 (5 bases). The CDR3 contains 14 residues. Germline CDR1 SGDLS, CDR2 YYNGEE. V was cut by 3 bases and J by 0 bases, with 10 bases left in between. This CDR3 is CASSARQSSYEQYF. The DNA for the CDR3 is TGTGCCAGCAGCGCCCGACAGAGCTCCTACGAGCAGTACTTC.

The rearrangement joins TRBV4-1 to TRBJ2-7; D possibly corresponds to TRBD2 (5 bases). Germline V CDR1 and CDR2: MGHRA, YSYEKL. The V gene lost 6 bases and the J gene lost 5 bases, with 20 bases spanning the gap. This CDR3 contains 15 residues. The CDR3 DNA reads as TGCGCCAGCAGGGACTTCACGGACCCCAAAGACGAGCAGTACTTC. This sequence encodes CASRDFTDPKDEQYF.

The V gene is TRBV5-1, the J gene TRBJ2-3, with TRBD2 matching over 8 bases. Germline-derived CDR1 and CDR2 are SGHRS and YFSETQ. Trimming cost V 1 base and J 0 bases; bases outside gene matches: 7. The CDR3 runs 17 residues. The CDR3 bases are TGCGCCAGCAGCTTGCAAACTAGCGGAACTAGCACAGATACGCAGTATTTT. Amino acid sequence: CASSLQTSGTSTDTQYF.

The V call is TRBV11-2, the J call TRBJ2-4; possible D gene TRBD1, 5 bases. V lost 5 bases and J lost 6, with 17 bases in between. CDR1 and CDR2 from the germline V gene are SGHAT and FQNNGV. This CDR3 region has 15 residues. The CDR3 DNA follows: TGTGCCAGCAGCCCCCCCTCCCAGGGATCAAACATTCAGTACTTC. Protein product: CASSPPSQGSNIQYF.

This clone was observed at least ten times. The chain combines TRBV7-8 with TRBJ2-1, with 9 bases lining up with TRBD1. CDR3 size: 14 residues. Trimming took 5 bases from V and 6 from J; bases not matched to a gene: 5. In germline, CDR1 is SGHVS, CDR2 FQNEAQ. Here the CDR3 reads CASSPDRGGNEQFF. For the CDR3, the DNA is TGTGCCAGCAGCCCGGACAGGGGAGGCAATGAGCAGTTCTTC.

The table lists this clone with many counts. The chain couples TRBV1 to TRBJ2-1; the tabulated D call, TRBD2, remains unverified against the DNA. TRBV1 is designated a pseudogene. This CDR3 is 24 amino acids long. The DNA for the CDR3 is TGCACCAGCAGCCAGGAGGGATCGGGACAGCGCGCTAGCGGGAGGGCCCTCTCCTACAATGAGCAGTTCTTC. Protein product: CTSSQEGSGQRASGRALSYNEQFF.

The CDR3 here is CASSPKRPGLVTYNEQFF. The CDR3 nucleotides read TGCGCCAGCAGCCCTAAAAGGCCGGGACTAGTGACCTACAATGAGCAGTTCTTC. V usage is TRBV4-3 and J usage is TRBJ2-1; 8 bases are shared with TRBD2. With 4 bases clipped from V and 2 bases from J, the junction kept 13 bases outside the gene matches. This CDR3 has 18 residues. Looked up from germline, CDR1 is LGHNA and CDR2 is YSLEER.

CDR3 in amino acids: CASSQGRTGNYEQYF. As DNA, the CDR3 is TGCGCCAGCAGCCAAGGAAGGACAGGGAACTACGAGCAGTACTTC. This sequence joins TRBV4-3 and TRBJ2-7; 8 bases are shared with TRBD1. CDR1 LGHNA and CDR2 YSLEER come from the germline V gene. Losses at the gene ends were 1 base for V and 3 bases for J; bases not matched to a gene: 5. This CDR3 contains 15 residues.

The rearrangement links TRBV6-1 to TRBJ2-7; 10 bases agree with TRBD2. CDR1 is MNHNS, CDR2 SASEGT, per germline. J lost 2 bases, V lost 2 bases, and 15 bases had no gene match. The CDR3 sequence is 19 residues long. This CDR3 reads CASSEPILALAGSTYEQYF. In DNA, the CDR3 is TGTGCCAGCAGTGAACCTATATTGGCACTAGCGGGGAGCACCTACGAGCAGTACTTC.

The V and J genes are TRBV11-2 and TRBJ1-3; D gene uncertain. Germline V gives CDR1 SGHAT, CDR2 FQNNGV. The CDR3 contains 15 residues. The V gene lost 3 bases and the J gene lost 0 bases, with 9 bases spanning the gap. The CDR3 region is CASSFTRFSGNTIYF. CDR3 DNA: TGTGCCAGCAGCTTTACCAGATTCTCTGGAAACACCATATATTTT.

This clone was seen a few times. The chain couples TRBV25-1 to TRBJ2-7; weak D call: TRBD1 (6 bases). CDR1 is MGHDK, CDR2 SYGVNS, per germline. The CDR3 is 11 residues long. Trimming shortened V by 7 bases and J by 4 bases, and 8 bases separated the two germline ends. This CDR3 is CASNDRYEQYF. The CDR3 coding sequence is TGTGCCAGCAACGACAGGTACGAGCAGTACTTC.

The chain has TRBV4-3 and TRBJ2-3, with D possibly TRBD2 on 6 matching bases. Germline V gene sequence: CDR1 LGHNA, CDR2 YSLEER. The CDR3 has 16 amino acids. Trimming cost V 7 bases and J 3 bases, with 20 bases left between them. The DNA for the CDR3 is TGCGCCAGCACCTTCAGTTTGGCAGGAGGGACAGATACGCAGTATTTT. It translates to CASTFSLAGGTDTQYF.

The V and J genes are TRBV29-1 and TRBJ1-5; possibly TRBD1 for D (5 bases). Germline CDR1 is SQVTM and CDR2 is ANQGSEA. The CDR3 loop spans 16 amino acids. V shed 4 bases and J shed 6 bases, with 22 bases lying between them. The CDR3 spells CSVAEGLGIGSQPQHF. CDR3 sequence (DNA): TGCAGCGTTGCAGAGGGGCTGGGAATCGGGAGTCAGCCCCAGCATTTT.